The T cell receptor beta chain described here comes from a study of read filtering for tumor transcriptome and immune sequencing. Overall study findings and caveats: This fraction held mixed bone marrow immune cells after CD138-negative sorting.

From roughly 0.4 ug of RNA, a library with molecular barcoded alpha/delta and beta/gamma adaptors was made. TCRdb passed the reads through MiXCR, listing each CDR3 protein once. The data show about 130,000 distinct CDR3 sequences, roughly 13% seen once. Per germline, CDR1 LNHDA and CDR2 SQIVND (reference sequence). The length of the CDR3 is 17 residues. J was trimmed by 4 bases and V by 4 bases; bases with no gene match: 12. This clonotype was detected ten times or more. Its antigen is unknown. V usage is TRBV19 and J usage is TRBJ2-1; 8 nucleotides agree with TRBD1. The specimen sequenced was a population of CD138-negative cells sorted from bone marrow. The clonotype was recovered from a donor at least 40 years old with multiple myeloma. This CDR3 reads CASSSLPQGAGYNEQFF. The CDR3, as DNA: TGTGCCAGTAGTAGCCTTCCTCAGGGGGCAGGGTACAATGAGCAGTTCTTC.